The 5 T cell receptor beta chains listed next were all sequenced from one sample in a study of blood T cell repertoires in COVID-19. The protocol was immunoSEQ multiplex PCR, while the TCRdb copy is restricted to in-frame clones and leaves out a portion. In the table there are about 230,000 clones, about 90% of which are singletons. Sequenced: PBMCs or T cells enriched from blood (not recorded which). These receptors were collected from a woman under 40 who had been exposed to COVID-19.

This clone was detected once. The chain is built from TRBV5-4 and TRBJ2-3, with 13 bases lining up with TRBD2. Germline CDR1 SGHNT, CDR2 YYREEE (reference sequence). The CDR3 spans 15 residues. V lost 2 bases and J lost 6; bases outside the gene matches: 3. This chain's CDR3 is CASSLVTSGRDTQYF. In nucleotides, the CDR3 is TGTGCCAGCAGCTTAGTGACTAGCGGGAGGGATACGCAGTATTTT.

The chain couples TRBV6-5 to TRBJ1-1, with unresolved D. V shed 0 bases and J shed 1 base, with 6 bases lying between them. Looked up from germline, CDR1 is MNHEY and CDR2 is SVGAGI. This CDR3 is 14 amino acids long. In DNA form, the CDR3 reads TGTGCCAGCAGTTACTCGAGCCCGAACACTGAAGCTTTCTTT. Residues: CASSYSSPNTEAFF.

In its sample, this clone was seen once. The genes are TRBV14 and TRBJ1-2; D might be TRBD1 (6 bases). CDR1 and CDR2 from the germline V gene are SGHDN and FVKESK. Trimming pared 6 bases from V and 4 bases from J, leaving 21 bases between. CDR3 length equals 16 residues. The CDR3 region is CASSLRTDPNSYGYTF. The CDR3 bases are TGTGCCAGCAGTCTCAGGACAGACCCTAACTCCTATGGCTACACCTTC.

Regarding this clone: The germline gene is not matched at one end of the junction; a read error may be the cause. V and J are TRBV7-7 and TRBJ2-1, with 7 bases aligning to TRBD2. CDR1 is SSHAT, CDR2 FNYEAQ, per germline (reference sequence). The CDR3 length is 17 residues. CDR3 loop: CASSLAAGLAEHNEQFF. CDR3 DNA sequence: TGTGCTAGCAGCTTAGCGGCAGGGCTAGCGGAGCACAATGAGCAGTTCTTC.

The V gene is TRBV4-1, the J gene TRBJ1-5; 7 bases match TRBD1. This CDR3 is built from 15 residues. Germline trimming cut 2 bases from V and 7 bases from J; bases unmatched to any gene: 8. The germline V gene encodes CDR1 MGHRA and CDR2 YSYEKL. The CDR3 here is CASSQTQGDRQPQHF. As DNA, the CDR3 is TGCGCCAGCAGCCAAACGCAGGGGGACCGACAGCCCCAGCATTTT.